This TCR beta chain was sequenced during a study of cytomegalovirus exposure and HLA in healthy donors. There are a few counts of this clone. Its antigen is still unknown. 13 Jbeta primers and 60 Vbeta primers were used for the PCR. Study processing details: Later, 65 million to 85 million unique TCR beta chains were counted in an analysis, and about 10 million of them were shared. Data came from immunoSEQ multiplex PCR; TCRdb stores just in-frame clones and leaves some out. V, J and clone size reflect that table, while D and trimming were determined from the DNA. The sample lists 100,000 or so clones, around 76% occurring once. V trimming: 5 bases; J trimming: 8 bases; junction bases outside the gene matches: 3. CDR1 is LNHDA, CDR2 SQIVND, per germline (reference sequence). This CDR3 region has 13 residues. Study-level results: Specificity of a few CMV-associated chains for CMV antigens was verified in vitro. The authors listed some 150 TCR beta chains as cytomegalovirus-associated.

The receptor was isolated from a woman in her forties or fifties in good health and CMV-seropositive. Sequences were obtained from PBMCs. The chain combines TRBV19 with TRBJ2-3; 11 bases match TRBD1. The CDR3 spells CASSAGTGGTQYF. The CDR3 DNA sequence: TGTGCCAGTAGTGCCGGGACAGGGGGTACGCAGTATTTT.